This passage covers 15 T cell receptor beta chains from one sample sequenced in a study of cytomegalovirus exposure and HLA in healthy donors. The PCR used 60 Vbeta and 13 Jbeta primers. TCRdb's table, derived via immunoSEQ multiplex PCR, lists solely in-frame clones and lacks some. The sample includes 90,000 or so clones, nearly 70% seen only once; the top ten take roughly 15%. Specimen: PBMCs. The receptors originated from a woman aged 45-65 years in good health and CMV-seropositive.

The chain links TRBV30 to TRBJ2-3; no clear D. CDR1 and CDR2 (germline): GTSNPN, SVGIG (reference sequence). Trimming cost V 1 base and J 4 bases, with 9 bases left between them. This CDR3 has 13 residues. CDR3 coding DNA: TGTGCCTGGAGTGCAGGAAGTGCAGATACGCAGTATTTT. Translation: CAWSAGSADTQYF.

A word on this clone: Germline and junction disagree at one end, which may indicate a read error. The chain is built from TRBV7-9 and TRBJ2-3, with D possibly TRBD2 on 5 matching bases. Germline-derived CDR1 and CDR2 are SEHNR and FQNEAQ (reference sequence). This CDR3 has 15 residues. The CDR3 bases are TGTTCCAGCAGCTCTCAGCGGCCTAGCACAGATACGCAGTATTTT. Its translation: CSSSSQRPSTDTQYF.

The rearrangement uses TRBV6-5 and TRBJ1-2, with TRBD1 matching over 9 bases. The CDR3 runs 15 residues. After removal of 6 bases from V and 1 base from J, the junction contained 6 bases not matched to a gene. Germline lookup yields CDR1 MNHEY and CDR2 SVGAGI. CDR3 DNA sequence: TGTGCCAGCAGAGTGGACAGGGGTGGTAACTATGGCTACACCTTC. Translation: CASRVDRGGNYGYTF.

This clone appeared a few times. The V gene is TRBV28, the J gene TRBJ1-5; D not resolved. Trimming pared 7 bases from V and 1 base from J, leaving 11 bases between. Germline V gives CDR1 MDHEN, CDR2 SYDVKM. This CDR3 region has 14 residues. In DNA, the CDR3 is TGTGCCAGCAATATCCAAGAGAGCAATCAGCCCCAGCATTTT. Its protein is CASNIQESNQPQHF.

The chain couples TRBV10-1 to TRBJ2-3, with D maybe TRBD2 (6 bases). This CDR3 spans 15 amino acids. Trimming stripped 2 bases from V and 4 bases from J, with 13 bases between. CDR1 and CDR2 from the germline V gene are WNHNN and SYGVQD (reference sequence). CDR3 DNA: TGCGCCAGCAGTGAGATAGCGGAGGGCCCAGATACGCAGTATTTT. Amino acids: CASSEIAEGPDTQYF.

The chain combines TRBV7-9 with TRBJ2-3, with 13 bases lining up with TRBD2. Germline V gene sequence: CDR1 SEHNR, CDR2 FQNEAQ (reference sequence). The CDR3 is 17 residues long. J gave up 6 bases and V 5 bases, and 11 bases lay outside the gene matches. The CDR3 DNA sequence: TGTGCCAGCAGCCCCAGAGCACTAGCGGGAGGGCTGGATACGCAGTATTTT. Its translation is CASSPRALAGGLDTQYF.

This clone was picked up a small number of times. The chain is built from TRBV5-1 and TRBJ2-7; 15 bases are a match to TRBD2. CDR1 and CDR2 from the germline V gene are SGHRS and YFSETQ. The CDR3 has 17 residues. V shed 3 bases and J 0 bases; nucleotides not matched to a gene: 4. This CDR3 reads CASSSGLAGGLSYEQYF. CDR3 nucleotides: TGCGCCAGCAGCTCTGGACTAGCGGGAGGGCTCTCCTACGAGCAGTACTTC.

The rearrangement joins TRBV7-2 to TRBJ2-3; a possible D gene is TRBD1 (5 bases). Germline CDR1 SGHTA, CDR2 FQGNSA. The CDR3 sequence is 14 residues long. Trimming took 6 bases from V and 0 from J, leaving 10 bases between them. The CDR3 nucleotides read TGTGCCAGCAGTAAGGGGCCTAGCACAGATACGCAGTATTTT. It specifies CASSKGPSTDTQYF.

This clone was picked up a small number of times. This chain connects TRBV6-6 to TRBJ1-1; D remains unclear. There are 13 residues in the CDR3. Germline V gives CDR1 MNHNY, CDR2 SVGAGI (reference sequence). Deletions cut 5 bases from V and 3 bases from J, with 10 bases between. Here the CDR3 DNA reads TGTGCCAGCAGTCCCCTAATTTACACTGAAGCTTTCTTT. Translation: CASSPLIYTEAFF.

The chain carries TRBV11-2 and TRBJ1-1; 7 nucleotides match TRBD1. The germline CDR1 and CDR2 sequences are SGHAT and FQNNGV. CDR3 size: 16 residues. The V segment lost 5 bases and the J segment 0 bases; nucleotides outside the gene matches: 9. CDR3 coding DNA: TGTGCCAGCAGCCTCAGCTGGGGACAGATGAACACTGAAGCTTTCTTT. Translating gives CASSLSWGQMNTEAFF.

CDR3 region: CATLTGSGKQHF. In nucleotides, the CDR3 is TGTGCCACTTTAACAGGTAGTGGTAAGCAGCATTTT. The rearrangement uses TRBV28 and TRBJ1-5, with D possibly being TRBD1 (5 bases). The CDR3 has 12 residues. The germline CDR1 and CDR2 sequences are MDHEN and SYDVKM. V lost 10 bases to trimming and J lost 13 bases, with 20 bases between them.

This clone was seen a few times. This sequence joins TRBV6-1 and TRBJ1-1; D is uncertain. Per the germline V gene, CDR1 is MNHNS and CDR2 is SASEGT. This CDR3 comprises 13 residues. V was cut by 4 bases and J by 8 bases, with 14 bases left in between. CDR3 sequence: CASSGSYGGEAFF. The CDR3 DNA reads TGTGCCAGCAGTGGGTCGTATGGCGGGGAAGCTTTCTTT.

The chain is built from TRBV28 and TRBJ1-5, with TRBD1 as a possible D gene (5 bases). The V and J ends lost 7 bases and 2 bases respectively, with 9 bases between them. Germline CDR1 is MDHEN and CDR2 is SYDVKM. This CDR3 contains 13 residues. This CDR3 is CASKGFGNQPQHF. CDR3 sequence (DNA): TGTGCCAGCAAGGGGTTTGGCAATCAGCCCCAGCATTTT.

This clone was found a few times. The chain couples TRBV11-3 to TRBJ1-1; D call uncertain. This CDR3 is built from 14 residues. Germline CDR1 SGHNT, CDR2 YENEEA. The V end was cut by 1 base, the J end by 4 bases, with 10 bases between. The CDR3 sequence: CASSLGRGSTEAFF. DNA for the CDR3: TGTGCCAGCAGCTTAGGACGAGGGAGCACTGAAGCTTTCTTT.

The genes are TRBV7-2 and TRBJ2-3, with 8 bases fitting TRBD1. Germline V CDR1 and CDR2: SGHTA, FQGNSA. V shed 5 bases, J shed 8 bases, and the junction held 3 bases outside the gene matches. The CDR3 runs 12 residues. The CDR3 here is CASSPGQGTQYF. As DNA, the CDR3 is TGTGCCAGCAGCCCAGGACAGGGTACGCAGTATTTT. Looking up the rest from reference TRBV7-2 and TRBJ2-3 gives the full variable domain: GAGVSQSPSNKVTEKGKDVELRCDPISGHTALYWYRQSLGQGLEFLIYFQGNSAPDKSGLPSDRFSAERTGGSVSTLTIQRTQQEDSAVYLCASSPGQGTQYFGPGTRLTVL.